This T cell receptor beta chain appears in the sequencing data of a study of liver allograft versus peripheral blood T cells. Study overall: Within transplanted livers, the T cell receptor repertoires were examined and compared against the repertoires present in the peripheral blood of liver transplant recipients. Whole-study results and caveats: Reported data describe T cell receptor repertoires within liver allografts as differing from those in peripheral blood.

V was shortened by 1 base and J by 7 bases, with 5 bases between the two germline ends. CDR3 size: 12 residues. Germline loops: CDR1 LNHDA, CDR2 SQIVND (reference sequence). By sample fraction, this clonotype is medium-sized. The target antigen is unknown. TCRdb re-called the reads with MiXCR, one entry per CDR3 protein. The sample has roughly 3,900 distinct CDR3 sequences, about a fifth seen once. This chain connects TRBV19 to TRBJ1-5, with D unresolved. This TCR was recovered from a human patient who had a liver transplant. Some T cells may be transferred from the graft donor. The CDR3 DNA sequence: TGTGCCAGTAGTATAGGGGAACAGCCCCAGCATTTT. Amino acid sequence: CASSIGEQPQHF.